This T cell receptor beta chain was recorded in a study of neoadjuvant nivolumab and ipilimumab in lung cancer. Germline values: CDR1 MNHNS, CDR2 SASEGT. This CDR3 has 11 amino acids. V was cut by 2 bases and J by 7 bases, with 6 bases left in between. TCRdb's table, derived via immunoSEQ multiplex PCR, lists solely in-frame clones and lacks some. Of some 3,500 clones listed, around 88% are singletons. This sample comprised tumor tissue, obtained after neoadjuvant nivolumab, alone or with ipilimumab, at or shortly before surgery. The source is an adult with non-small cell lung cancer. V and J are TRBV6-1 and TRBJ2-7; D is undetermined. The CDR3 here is CASSEPQEQYF. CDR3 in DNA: TGTGCCAGCAGTGAACCGCAAGAGCAGTACTTC.